The 28 T cell receptor beta chains given below trace back to one sample, sequenced in a study of blood T cell repertoires in COVID-19. Repertoires were generated with immunoSEQ multiplex PCR, while TCRdb's copy carries only in-frame clones and drops some. The data show under 400,000 clones, roughly 88% seen once. Sequencing was performed on peripheral blood. These receptors came from a woman aged 25 to 39 with COVID-19, enrolled during active disease.

In its sample, this clone was seen once. The V gene is TRBV6-5, the J gene TRBJ2-5; the D is unclear. Germline V gene lookup returns CDR1 MNHEY and CDR2 SVGAGI. This CDR3 contains 11 residues. V was cut by 6 bases and J by 5 bases, with 7 bases left in between. The CDR3 coding sequence is TGTGCCAGCAGCCCCCGGGAGACCCAGTACTTC. Translated: CASSPRETQYF.

The chain has TRBV19 and TRBJ1-1, with D hard to call. V was clipped by 0 bases and J by 3 bases, with 11 bases between them. CDR3 length: 15 amino acids. Germline V gene lookup returns CDR1 LNHDA and CDR2 SQIVND (reference sequence). CDR3 nucleotides: TGTGCCAGTAGTATAGACAGGTTGGGTTACACTGAAGCTTTCTTT. It specifies CASSIDRLGYTEAFF.

This sequence joins TRBV29-1 and TRBJ1-2; a possible D gene is TRBD1 (5 bases). Looked up from germline, CDR1 is SQVTM and CDR2 is ANQGSEA. V shed 2 bases and J shed 2 bases, with 12 bases lying between them. There are 14 residues in the CDR3. For the CDR3, the DNA is TGCAGCGTTGAATTGGGGCAGGCCAACTATGGCTACACCTTC. As protein: CSVELGQANYGYTF.

This sequence joins TRBV28 and TRBJ2-6; a weak D match, TRBD1 (6 bases). Germline V gene lookup returns CDR1 MDHEN and CDR2 SYDVKM. V gave up 3 bases and J gave up 4 bases, with 13 bases separating them. This CDR3 is 16 amino acids long. CDR3 sequence: CASSLAGVLGANVLTF. The CDR3 DNA is TGTGCCAGCAGTTTGGCAGGGGTACTGGGGGCCAACGTCCTGACTTTC.

CDR3 region: CASSPRVLTTDTQYF. CDR3 nucleotides: TGTGCCAGCAGCCCCCGGGTCCTGACTACAGATACGCAGTATTTT. The rearrangement links TRBV3-1 (or the pseudogene TRBV3-2) to TRBJ2-3; D is unresolved. V was cut by 4 bases and J by 3 bases, with 14 bases left in between. Germline loops: CDR1 LGHDT, CDR2 YNNKEL (reference sequence). This CDR3 contains 15 residues.

The chain recombines TRBV4-1 with TRBJ2-7; D not resolved. This CDR3 is 16 amino acids long. CDR1 MGHRA and CDR2 YSYEKL come from the germline V gene. Trimming took 0 bases from V and 3 from J, leaving 15 bases between them. CDR3 region: CASSQDRLTFRYEQYF. The CDR3 region has the DNA TGCGCCAGCAGCCAAGATCGTCTAACTTTCCGCTACGAGCAGTACTTC.

The chain employs TRBV19 and TRBJ2-1; a possible D gene is TRBD1 (6 bases). The CDR3 is made up of 15 amino acids. V was shortened by 1 base and J by 4 bases, with 11 bases between the two germline ends. Germline CDR1 reads LNHDA; CDR2 reads SQIVND (reference sequence). This chain's CDR3 is CASSIGGTPYNEQFF. CDR3 nucleotide sequence: TGTGCCAGTAGTATAGGTGGGACACCTTACAATGAGCAGTTCTTC.

This chain uses TRBV2 with TRBJ1-3; possible D gene TRBD1, 6 bases. Germline CDR1 SNHLY, CDR2 FYNNEI. Trimming took 5 bases from V and 4 from J, leaving 15 bases between them. The CDR3 contains 15 residues. CDR3 sequence reads: CASSHRTDPGNTIYF. In nucleotides, the CDR3 is TGTGCCAGCAGTCACCGGACAGATCCCGGAAACACCATATATTTT.

The CDR3 loop is CATSRDLRDSYNSPLHF. CDR3 sequence (DNA): TGTGCCACCAGCAGAGATCTTCGGGACTCCTATAATTCACCCCTCCACTTT. The chain links TRBV15 to TRBJ1-6; D is ambiguous. The ends were cut back, 0 bases at V and 0 bases at J, with 9 bases in the middle. This CDR3 comprises 17 residues. CDR1 and CDR2 (germline): LNHNV, YYDKDF (reference sequence).

V usage is TRBV4-2 and J usage is TRBJ2-3, with 7 bases matching TRBD1. J was trimmed by 4 bases and V by 2 bases; bases with no gene match: 0. CDR3 length: 13 residues. The V gene's germline CDR1 is LGHNA and CDR2 YNFKEQ. The CDR3 reads CASSQQGADTQYF. CDR3 sequence (DNA): TGTGCCAGCAGCCAACAGGGGGCAGATACGCAGTATTTT.

The genes are TRBV5-8 and TRBJ1-5, with D tentatively TRBD1 (6 bases). Germline V gene sequence: CDR1 SGHTS, CDR2 YDEGEE. V was clipped by 1 base and J by 1 base, with 9 bases between them. The CDR3 covers 15 residues. The CDR3 coding sequence is TGTGCCAGCAGCTTGAGGGGGATGAGCAATCAGCCCCAGCATTTT. This gives the protein CASSLRGMSNQPQHF.

The chain carries TRBV4-3 and TRBJ2-7; a weak D match, TRBD1 (6 bases). Germline CDR1 reads LGHNA; CDR2 reads YSLEER. V was clipped by 0 bases and J by 3 bases, with 9 bases between them. The CDR3 totals 14 residues. CDR3 residues: CASSQDSRGYEQYF. The CDR3 nucleotides are TGCGCCAGCAGCCAAGATTCCAGGGGCTACGAGCAGTACTTC.

This clone showed up just once. The CDR3 DNA sequence: TGCAGCGTTAGACTCCCTTTGTACCAAGAGACCCAGTACTTC. Translation gives CSVRLPLYQETQYF. V usage is TRBV29-1 and J usage is TRBJ2-5; D call uncertain. Germline V gene lookup returns CDR1 SQVTM and CDR2 ANQGSEA. The CDR3 loop spans 14 amino acids. V was cut by 5 bases and J by 0 bases, with 13 bases left in between.

This chain uses TRBV13 with TRBJ1-4; tentative D call: TRBD1 (6 bases). V lost 1 base to trimming and J lost 5 bases, with 8 bases between them. CDR3 length: 14 residues. CDR1 and CDR2 from the germline V gene are PRHDT and FYEKMQ (reference sequence). The CDR3 region is CASSLAGANEKLFF. Written as DNA, the CDR3 is TGTGCCAGCAGCTTAGCAGGGGCCAATGAAAAACTGTTTTTT.

This chain connects TRBV24-1 to TRBJ2-3; tentative D call: TRBD1 (6 bases). This CDR3 comprises 13 residues. Germline CDR1 KGHDR, CDR2 SFDVKD. Trimming left V 7 bases short and J 4 bases short, with 11 bases between. The CDR3 nucleotides are TGTGCCACCAGAGCCGGGACACCAGATACGCAGTATTTT. It specifies CATRAGTPDTQYF.

The chain uses TRBV6-5 and TRBJ1-2; D is unclear. Deletions cut 2 bases from V and 2 bases from J, with 15 bases between. This CDR3 spans 16 amino acids. The V gene's germline CDR1 is MNHEY and CDR2 SVGAGI. The CDR3 nucleotides read TGTGCCAGCAGTTACGCCCCGCCGCTACAGAACTATGGCTACACCTTC. Translated: CASSYAPPLQNYGYTF.

The J gene is TRBJ2-7, the V gene TRBV2; 8 positions agree with TRBD2. The junction had 8 bases not matched to a gene; V was cut back by 7 bases and J by 3 bases. The CDR3 consists of 14 residues. Germline CDR1 reads SNHLY; CDR2 reads FYNNEI. This CDR3 is CASNPRGGFYEQYF. CDR3 in DNA: TGTGCCAGCAACCCCCGGGGGGGTTTCTACGAGCAGTACTTC.

As concerns this clone: The junction and the germline gene differ at one end; a read error may be behind it. This chain connects TRBV27 to TRBJ2-1, with TRBD1 matching over 9 bases. CDR1 is MNHEY and CDR2 is SMNVEV in the germline V gene (reference sequence). The CDR3 sequence is 14 residues long. CDR3 coding DNA: TGTGCCAGCAGTTTGTACGGTACAGGGGGCGACTGCCTCTTC. This sequence encodes CASSLYGTGGDCLF.

The chain has TRBV27 and TRBJ2-7; TRBD1 aligns across 7 bases. This CDR3 has 15 residues. The V and J ends lost 0 bases and 2 bases, in that order; junction bases with no gene match: 4. Looked up from germline, CDR1 is MNHEY and CDR2 is SMNVEV (reference sequence). CDR3 in amino acids: CASSLSTGLPYEQYF. CDR3 in DNA: TGTGCCAGCAGTTTATCGACAGGGCTACCCTACGAGCAGTACTTC.

This clone was found many times. This chain uses TRBV18 with TRBJ1-4; tentatively, D is TRBD1 (5 bases). Germline-derived CDR1 and CDR2 are KGHSH and LQKENI. The CDR3 covers 16 residues. The germline V and J ends were trimmed by 3 bases and 7 bases, with 18 bases remaining between them. CDR3 residues: CASSPSSGRGGEKLFF. The CDR3 region has the DNA TGTGCCAGCTCACCCAGTTCGGGTAGGGGTGGTGAAAAACTGTTTTTT.

The V call is TRBV6-5, the J call TRBJ1-1; no clear D gene. Germline V gene sequence: CDR1 MNHEY, CDR2 SVGAGI. This CDR3 spans 14 amino acids. V lost 8 bases and J lost 3, with 16 bases in between. This CDR3 reads CASSPSFKYTEAFF. The CDR3 region has the DNA TGTGCCAGCTCCCCCTCGTTTAAATACACTGAAGCTTTCTTT.

The V call is TRBV7-9, the J call TRBJ1-3, with 11 bases lining up with TRBD1. The germline CDR1 and CDR2 sequences are SEHNR and FQNEAQ (reference sequence). The ends lost 2 bases at V and 7 bases at J; junction bases unmatched: 7. This CDR3 contains 16 residues. The CDR3 bases are TGTGCCAGCAGCTTATGGGTCGGGACAGGGGGGAACACCATATATTTT. As protein: CASSLWVGTGGNTIYF.

This clone appeared a single time. The chain combines TRBV9 with TRBJ2-7, with TRBD1 identical over 9 bases. Germline values: CDR1 SGDLS, CDR2 YYNGEE. With 2 bases clipped from V and 4 bases from J, the junction kept 7 bases outside the gene matches. The CDR3 has 15 amino acids. The CDR3 nucleotides read TGTGCCAGCAGCGTGGGGACAGGGTTAGGGTACGAGCAGTACTTC. Protein sequence: CASSVGTGLGYEQYF.

The chain employs TRBV6-8 and TRBJ1-1; D not resolved. V was cut by 8 bases and J by 4 bases, with 20 bases left in between. There are 15 residues in the CDR3. The V gene's germline CDR1 is MNHGY and CDR2 SAAAGT. The CDR3 sequence is CASLRRLRDFTEAFF. The DNA for the CDR3 is TGTGCCAGCTTACGTAGGCTACGGGATTTCACTGAAGCTTTCTTT.

The V call is TRBV28, the J call TRBJ2-1; 7 nucleotides match TRBD1. The length of the CDR3 is 15 residues. J lost 6 bases, V lost 6 bases, and 11 bases had no gene match. The V gene's germline CDR1 is MDHEN and CDR2 SYDVKM. Written as DNA, the CDR3 is TGTGCCAGCAGAATTACAGGGGCCACTCTCAATGAGCAGTTCTTC. This translates into CASRITGATLNEQFF.

The table lists this clone with a count of one. V is TRBV7-6 and J is TRBJ1-5, with 7 positions matching TRBD1. CDR1 SGHVS and CDR2 FNYEAQ come from the germline V gene. The CDR3 is 15 residues long. J was trimmed by 3 bases and V by 1 base; bases with no gene match: 3. The CDR3 DNA reads as TGTGCCAGCAGCTTAGAACAGGGGTTCAATCAGCCCCAGCATTTT. Translating it yields CASSLEQGFNQPQHF.

This clone occurred once. The CDR3 DNA is TGTGCCAGCCTCAGAAGGGCAGGGGCCGGGGAGCTGTTTTTT. Protein product: CASLRRAGAGELFF. V usage is TRBV7-2 and J usage is TRBJ2-2; D possibly corresponds to TRBD1 (6 bases). The CDR3 runs to 14 residues. Trimming removed 8 bases at V and 6 bases at J, with 16 bases between. The V gene's germline CDR1 is SGHTA and CDR2 FQGNSA.

The genes are TRBV18 and TRBJ1-1; 8 nucleotides agree with TRBD1. The V segment lost 3 bases and the J segment 7 bases; nucleotides outside the gene matches: 10. This CDR3 is built from 15 residues. The germline V gene has CDR1 KGHSH and CDR2 LQKENI. The CDR3 DNA reads as TGTGCCAGCTCACCCCTAGCCAGGGGGCTTTTTGAAGCTTTCTTT. It yields the protein CASSPLARGLFEAFF.